This paragraph covers one T cell receptor (beta chain) sequence. This entry belongs to a study of T cells expressing NK-cell markers. TCRdb reprocessed the 5' RACE reads, with one entry per CDR3 protein and no DNA. This repertoire includes hundreds of thousands of distinct CDR3 sequences. CDR1 and CDR2 from the germline V gene are SEHNR and FQNEAQ (reference sequence). This CDR3 is built from 15 residues. The TCR was taken from a man aged 18 to 69 in good health. Material: blood T cells: a sorted CD56 or NKG2C T cell subset, CD4+ or CD8+ T cells, or bulk PBMC T cells (not recorded which). The V and J genes are TRBV7-9 and TRBJ1-4. CDR3: CASSPQLGRDEKLFF.